This T cell receptor beta chain was sequenced in a study of yellow fever vaccine responses in identical twins. General study points: Reportedly, the T cell response mounted by twins to vaccine seemed partly convergent, partly personalized.

The germline CDR1 and CDR2 sequences are SQVTM and ANQGSEA. The CDR3 extends over 14 amino acids. With 6 bases clipped from V and 5 bases from J, the junction kept 9 bases outside the gene matches. Using its own MiXCR run on the RT-PCR reads, TCRdb lists one record per CDR3 protein. Of around 18,000 distinct CDR3 sequences detected, around 83% appear once; the ten largest clones hold 1.8%. In the case of this clonotype: Its antigen is still unknown.

The rearrangement uses TRBV29-1 and TRBJ2-5; the match to TRBD1 covers 10 bases. The receptor was isolated from a young woman who received the yellow fever vaccine. This specimen consisted of T cells from blood (PBMCs), unsorted or a sorted subset (not recorded which), obtained before or after yellow fever vaccination (not recorded which). The CDR3 protein is CSVGGQGRVETQYF. The CDR3 region has the DNA TGCAGCGTGGGGGGACAGGGGCGGGTGGAGACCCAGTACTTC.